Listed below are T cell receptor beta chains from one sample, sequenced in a study of blood T cell repertoires in COVID-19. The assay was immunoSEQ multiplex PCR, and TCRdb's table has in-frame clones only and misses some. The sample includes about 160,000 clones, 84% seen only once; the top ten take roughly 8%. The sample taken for sequencing was peripheral blood. These receptors all stem from a man in his forties who had recovered from COVID-19. CDR3s include the opening cysteine and the closing phenylalanine or tryptophan. Each record gives: J gene, clone size, V gene, D gene, CDR3 protein, CDR3 DNA. D genes are given only for firm matches. Clone size appears in some rows only: once, few, many, or a class for an expanded clone.

j_gene: TRBJ1-3; abundance: -; v_gene: TRBV7-2; d_gene: TRBD1; CDR3aa: CASSLDRAGNTIYF; CDR3nt: TGTGCCAGCAGCTTGGACAGGGCTGGAAACACCATATATTTT
j_gene: TRBJ2-3; abundance: -; v_gene: TRBV9; d_gene: -; CDR3aa: CASSYTDTQYF; CDR3nt: TGTGCCAGCAGCTACACAGATACGCAGTATTTT
j_gene: TRBJ2-1; abundance: once; v_gene: TRBV24-1; d_gene: TRBD2; CDR3aa: CATSDTTSGLTYNEQFF; CDR3nt: TGTGCCACCAGTGATACGACTAGCGGGCTTACCTACAATGAGCAGTTCTTC
j_gene: TRBJ1-2; abundance: -; v_gene: TRBV29-1; d_gene: -; CDR3aa: CSSGEGVGYTF; CDR3nt: TGCAGCTCGGGGGAAGGGGTTGGCTACACCTTC
j_gene: TRBJ2-7; abundance: -; v_gene: TRBV19; d_gene: TRBD2; CDR3aa: CASTLQRGTYEQYF; CDR3nt: TGTGCCAGTACCCTGCAGCGGGGGACCTACGAGCAGTACTTC
j_gene: TRBJ1-5; abundance: -; v_gene: TRBV19; d_gene: TRBD1; CDR3aa: CASSIGGQGVSSGNQPQHF; CDR3nt: TGTGCCAGTAGTATAGGGGGACAGGGGGTTTCTTCGGGCAATCAGCCCCAGCATTTT
j_gene: TRBJ2-7; abundance: -; v_gene: TRBV20-1; d_gene: -; CDR3aa: CSASRPGTYEQYF; CDR3nt: TGCAGTGCTAGTAGGCCAGGTACCTACGAGCAGTACTTC
j_gene: TRBJ2-6; abundance: -; v_gene: TRBV4-3; d_gene: -; CDR3aa: CASSQSTGSSGANVLTF; CDR3nt: TGCGCCAGCAGCCAAAGCACAGGGTCATCTGGGGCCAACGTCCTGACTTTC
j_gene: TRBJ2-1; abundance: -; v_gene: TRBV11-2; d_gene: TRBD2; CDR3aa: CASNPLAGSSYNEQFF; CDR3nt: TGTGCCAGCAATCCTTTAGCGGGCAGCTCCTACAATGAGCAGTTCTTC
j_gene: TRBJ1-3; abundance: -; v_gene: TRBV3-1/TRBV3-2; d_gene: -; CDR3aa: CASSQETSGNTIYF; CDR3nt: TGTGCCAGCAGCCAGGAGACCTCTGGAAACACCATATATTTT
j_gene: TRBJ1-2; abundance: -; v_gene: TRBV27; d_gene: -; CDR3aa: CASKGVYGYTF; CDR3nt: TGTGCCAGCAAGGGGGTTTATGGCTACACCTTC
j_gene: TRBJ1-1; abundance: -; v_gene: TRBV4-3; d_gene: -; CDR3aa: CASSQDFYGEAFF; CDR3nt: TGCGCCAGCAGCCAAGATTTTTACGGTGAAGCTTTCTTT
j_gene: TRBJ1-5; abundance: few; v_gene: TRBV2; d_gene: TRBD1; CDR3aa: CASRTGSQPQHF; CDR3nt: TGTGCCAGTCGGACAGGGAGTCAGCCCCAGCATTTT
j_gene: TRBJ2-3; abundance: -; v_gene: TRBV7-9; d_gene: TRBD1; CDR3aa: CASSPRDSWDTQYF; CDR3nt: TGTGCCAGCAGCCCCCGGGACAGCTGGGATACGCAGTATTTT
j_gene: TRBJ1-5; abundance: -; v_gene: TRBV19; d_gene: -; CDR3aa: CASRAGSYQPQHF; CDR3nt: TGTGCCAGTAGAGCAGGGTCTTACCAGCCCCAGCATTTT
j_gene: TRBJ1-2; abundance: -; v_gene: TRBV7-2; d_gene: TRBD1; CDR3aa: CASSLQTGNNHGYTF; CDR3nt: TGTGCCAGCAGTCTCCAGACAGGGAATAACCATGGCTACACCTTC
j_gene: TRBJ1-1; abundance: -; v_gene: TRBV7-2; d_gene: -; CDR3aa: CASSLDRGSGNTEAFF; CDR3nt: TGTGCCAGCAGCTTAGATAGGGGGTCTGGGAACACTGAAGCTTTCTTT
j_gene: TRBJ1-4; abundance: -; v_gene: TRBV5-4; d_gene: -; CDR3aa: CASSQAGKGEKLFF; CDR3nt: TGTGCCAGCAGCCAGGCGGGAAAGGGGGAAAAACTGTTTTTT
j_gene: TRBJ2-7; abundance: once; v_gene: TRBV10-3; d_gene: TRBD2; CDR3aa: CAIRGTSGTTYEQYF; CDR3nt: TGTGCCATCAGAGGGACTAGCGGGACAACCTACGAGCAGTACTTC
j_gene: TRBJ2-3; abundance: -; v_gene: TRBV27; d_gene: -; CDR3aa: CASTRFSVTDTQYF; CDR3nt: TGTGCCAGCACCAGGTTCTCCGTCACAGATACGCAGTATTTT
j_gene: TRBJ2-3; abundance: -; v_gene: TRBV5-1; d_gene: -; CDR3aa: CASSLRGPTDTQYF; CDR3nt: TGCGCCAGCAGCTTGCGCGGTCCCACAGATACGCAGTATTTT
j_gene: TRBJ2-1; abundance: -; v_gene: TRBV15; d_gene: -; CDR3aa: CATSSDNEQFF; CDR3nt: TGTGCCACCAGCTCCGACAATGAGCAGTTCTTC
j_gene: TRBJ2-3; abundance: -; v_gene: TRBV6-2/TRBV6-3; d_gene: -; CDR3aa: CASSYSGKGSDTQYF; CDR3nt: TGTGCCAGCAGTTACTCAGGGAAGGGGTCAGATACGCAGTATTTT
j_gene: TRBJ2-1; abundance: few; v_gene: TRBV18; d_gene: -; CDR3aa: CASSLTGFDEQFF; CDR3nt: TGTGCCAGCTCTCTCACGGGATTCGATGAGCAGTTCTTC
j_gene: TRBJ2-7; abundance: once; v_gene: TRBV10-3; d_gene: TRBD2; CDR3aa: CAISDRSGRGGYEQYF; CDR3nt: TGTGCCATCAGTGACAGGAGCGGGAGAGGAGGGTACGAGCAGTACTTC
j_gene: TRBJ2-7; abundance: -; v_gene: TRBV7-8; d_gene: TRBD2; CDR3aa: CASSLTTPGLPGTYEQYF; CDR3nt: TGTGCCAGCAGCTTAACAACCCCGGGACTACCGGGGACCTACGAGCAGTACTTC
j_gene: TRBJ1-4; abundance: -; v_gene: TRBV4-3; d_gene: -; CDR3aa: CASSQEGQGYEKLFF; CDR3nt: TGCGCCAGCAGCCAAGAAGGGCAGGGGTATGAAAAACTGTTTTTT
j_gene: TRBJ2-7; abundance: -; v_gene: TRBV28; d_gene: -; CDR3aa: CASSSRTPSHYEQYF; CDR3nt: TGTGCCAGCAGTTCACGGACACCTTCACATTACGAGCAGTACTTC
j_gene: TRBJ1-1; abundance: -; v_gene: TRBV3-1/TRBV3-2; d_gene: -; CDR3aa: CASSQGGFEAFF; CDR3nt: TGTGCCAGCAGCCAGGGGGGGTTTGAAGCTTTCTTT
j_gene: TRBJ1-5; abundance: -; v_gene: TRBV30; d_gene: TRBD1; CDR3aa: CAWSLDRDQPQHF; CDR3nt: TGTGCCTGGAGTCTCGACAGGGATCAGCCCCAGCATTTT
j_gene: TRBJ2-7; abundance: few; v_gene: TRBV6-2/TRBV6-3; d_gene: TRBD1; CDR3aa: CASSSRGPVSYEQYF; CDR3nt: TGTGCCAGCAGTTCCAGGGGGCCCGTATCCTACGAGCAGTACTTC
j_gene: TRBJ2-7; abundance: -; v_gene: TRBV7-2; d_gene: TRBD2; CDR3aa: CASSLGLAGGPYEQYF; CDR3nt: TGTGCCAGCAGCCTTGGACTAGCGGGAGGGCCCTACGAGCAGTACTTC
j_gene: TRBJ2-2; abundance: -; v_gene: TRBV5-5; d_gene: TRBD2; CDR3aa: CASSLSPLAGVNTGELFF; CDR3nt: TGTGCCAGCAGCTTAAGCCCTCTAGCGGGAGTTAACACCGGGGAGCTGTTTTTT
j_gene: TRBJ1-2; abundance: -; v_gene: TRBV20-1; d_gene: -; CDR3aa: CSASTQGSNYGYTF; CDR3nt: TGCAGTGCCAGTACCCAGGGGTCTAACTATGGCTACACCTTC
j_gene: TRBJ2-2; abundance: few; v_gene: TRBV11-2; d_gene: -; CDR3aa: CASSLSGSGELFF; CDR3nt: TGTGCCAGCAGCCTTTCGGGGTCCGGGGAGCTGTTTTTT
j_gene: TRBJ2-7; abundance: -; v_gene: TRBV9; d_gene: -; CDR3aa: CASSVDSGAAGEQYF; CDR3nt: TGTGCCAGCAGCGTAGATTCGGGAGCCGCGGGCGAGCAGTACTTC
j_gene: TRBJ2-2; abundance: -; v_gene: TRBV10-2; d_gene: -; CDR3aa: CASSEAPTGELFF; CDR3nt: TGCGCCAGCAGTGAAGCCCCCACCGGGGAGCTGTTTTTT
j_gene: TRBJ2-5; abundance: -; v_gene: TRBV28; d_gene: -; CDR3aa: CASSPRGSAQETQYF; CDR3nt: TGTGCCAGCAGCCCTCGCGGGTCGGCCCAAGAGACCCAGTACTTC
j_gene: TRBJ1-1; abundance: -; v_gene: TRBV5-6; d_gene: -; CDR3aa: CASSLTGTNTEAFF; CDR3nt: TGTGCCAGCAGCTTGACAGGAACCAACACTGAAGCTTTCTTT
j_gene: TRBJ2-5; abundance: -; v_gene: TRBV4-2; d_gene: TRBD1; CDR3aa: CASSSGTGEETQYF; CDR3nt: TGTGCCAGCAGCTCCGGGACAGGGGAAGAGACCCAGTACTTC